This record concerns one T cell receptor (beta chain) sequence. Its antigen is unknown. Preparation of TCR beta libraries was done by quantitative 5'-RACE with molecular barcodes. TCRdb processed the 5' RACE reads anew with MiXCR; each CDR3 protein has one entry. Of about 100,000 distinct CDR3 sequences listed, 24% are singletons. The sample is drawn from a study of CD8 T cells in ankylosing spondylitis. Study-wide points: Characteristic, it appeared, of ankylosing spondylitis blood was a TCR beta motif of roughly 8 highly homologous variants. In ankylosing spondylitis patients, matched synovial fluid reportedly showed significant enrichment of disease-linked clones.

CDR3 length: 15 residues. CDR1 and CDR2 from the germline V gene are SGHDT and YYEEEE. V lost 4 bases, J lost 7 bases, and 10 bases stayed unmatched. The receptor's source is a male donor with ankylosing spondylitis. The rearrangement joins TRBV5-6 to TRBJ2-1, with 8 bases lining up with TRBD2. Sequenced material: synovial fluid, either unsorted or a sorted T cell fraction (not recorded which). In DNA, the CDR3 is TGTGCCAGCAGCCCCTTAGCGGGAAGGGTGAATGAGCAGTTCTTC. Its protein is CASSPLAGRVNEQFF. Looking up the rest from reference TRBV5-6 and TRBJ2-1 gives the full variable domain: DAGVTQSPTHLIKTRGQQVTLRCSPKSGHDTVSWYQQALGQGPQFIFQYYEEEERQRGNFPDRFSGHQFPNYSSELNVNALLLGDSALYLCASSPLAGRVNEQFFGPGTRLTVL.